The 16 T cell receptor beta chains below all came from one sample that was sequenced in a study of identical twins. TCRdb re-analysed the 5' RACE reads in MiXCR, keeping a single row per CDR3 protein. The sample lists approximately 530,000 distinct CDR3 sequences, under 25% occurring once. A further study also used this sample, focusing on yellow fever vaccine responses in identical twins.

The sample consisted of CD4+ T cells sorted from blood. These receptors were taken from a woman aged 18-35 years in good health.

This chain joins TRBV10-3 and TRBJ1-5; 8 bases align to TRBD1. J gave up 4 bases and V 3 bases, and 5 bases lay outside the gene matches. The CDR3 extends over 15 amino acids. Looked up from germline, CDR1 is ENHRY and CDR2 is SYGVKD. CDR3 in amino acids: CAISDRQGWNQPQHF. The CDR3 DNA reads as TGTGCCATCAGTGATCGACAGGGGTGGAATCAGCCCCAGCATTTT.

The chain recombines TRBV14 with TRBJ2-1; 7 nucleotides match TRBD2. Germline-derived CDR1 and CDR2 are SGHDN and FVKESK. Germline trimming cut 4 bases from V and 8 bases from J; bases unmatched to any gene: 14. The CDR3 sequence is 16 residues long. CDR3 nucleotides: TGTGCCAGCAGCCGCGGGCGGGGGAAAATAATGGATGAGCAGTTCTTC. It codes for CASSRGRGKIMDEQFF. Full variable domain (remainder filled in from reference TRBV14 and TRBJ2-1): EAGVTQFPSHSVIEKGQTVTLRCDPISGHDNLYWYRRVMGKEIKFLLHFVKESKQDESGMPNNRFLAERTGGTYSTLKVQPAELEDSGVYFCASSRGRGKIMDEQFFGPGTRLTVL.

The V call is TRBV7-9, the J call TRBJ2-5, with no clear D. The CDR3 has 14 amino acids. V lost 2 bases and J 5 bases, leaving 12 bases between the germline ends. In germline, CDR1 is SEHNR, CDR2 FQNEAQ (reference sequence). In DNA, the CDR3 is TGTGCCAGCAGCTTATCGCCTATCGGTGAGACCCAGTACTTC. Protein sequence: CASSLSPIGETQYF.

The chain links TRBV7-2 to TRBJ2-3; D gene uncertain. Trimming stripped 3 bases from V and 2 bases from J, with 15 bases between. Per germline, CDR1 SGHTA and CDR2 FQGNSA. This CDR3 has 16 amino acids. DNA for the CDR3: TGTGCCAGCAGCTTTCCGGAAGCAGCCGTCACAGATACGCAGTATTTT. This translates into CASSFPEAAVTDTQYF. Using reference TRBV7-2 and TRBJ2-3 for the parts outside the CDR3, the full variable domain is GAGVSQSPSNKVTEKGKDVELRCDPISGHTALYWYRQSLGQGLEFLIYFQGNSAPDKSGLPSDRFSAERTGGSVSTLTIQRTQQEDSAVYLCASSFPEAAVTDTQYFGPGTRLTVL.

The CDR3, as DNA: TGCGCCAGCAGCTTGTCCCAACTAGGCACTGAAGCTTTCTTT. It encodes CASSLSQLGTEAFF. The chain combines TRBV5-1 with TRBJ1-1; D is unresolved. V dropped 1 base and J dropped 4 bases, with 11 bases sitting between them. The CDR3 covers 14 residues. Germline-derived CDR1 and CDR2 are SGHRS and YFSETQ.

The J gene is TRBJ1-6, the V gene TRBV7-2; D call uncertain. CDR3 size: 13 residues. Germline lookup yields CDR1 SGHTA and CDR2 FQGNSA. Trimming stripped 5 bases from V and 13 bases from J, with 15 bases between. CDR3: CASSTTSKDPLHF. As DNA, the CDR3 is TGTGCCAGCAGCACAACTTCTAAAGATCCCCTCCACTTT.

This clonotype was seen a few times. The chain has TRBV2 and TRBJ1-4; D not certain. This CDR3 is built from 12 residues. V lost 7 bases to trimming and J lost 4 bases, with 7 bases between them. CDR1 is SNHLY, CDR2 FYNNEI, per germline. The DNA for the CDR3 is TGTGCCAGCAATGATGATAATGAAAAACTGTTTTTT. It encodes CASNDDNEKLFF.

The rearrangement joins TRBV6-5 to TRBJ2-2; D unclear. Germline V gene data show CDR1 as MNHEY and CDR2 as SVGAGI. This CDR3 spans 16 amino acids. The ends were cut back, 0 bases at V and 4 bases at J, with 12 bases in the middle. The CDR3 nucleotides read TGTGCCAGCAGTTACTCGTCACCCTCGAGCACCGGGGAGCTGTTTTTT. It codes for CASSYSSPSSTGELFF.

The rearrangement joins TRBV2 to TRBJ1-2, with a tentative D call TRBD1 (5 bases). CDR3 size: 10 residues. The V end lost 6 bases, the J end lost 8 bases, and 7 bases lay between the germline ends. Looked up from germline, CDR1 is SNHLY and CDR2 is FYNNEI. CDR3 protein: CASSGAGYTF. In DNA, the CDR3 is TGTGCCAGCAGCGGGGCGGGCTACACCTTC.

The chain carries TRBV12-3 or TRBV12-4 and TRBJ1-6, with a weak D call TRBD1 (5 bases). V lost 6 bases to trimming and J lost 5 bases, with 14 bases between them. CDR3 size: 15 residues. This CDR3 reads CASSYNRKNNSPLHF. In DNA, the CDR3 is TGTGCCAGCAGCTACAACAGGAAGAATAATTCACCCCTCCACTTT.

This CDR3 is CSATGQYTGELFF. CDR3 nucleotide sequence: TGCAGTGCTACAGGACAGTACACCGGGGAGCTGTTTTTT. V gene TRBV20-1 combines with J gene TRBJ2-2; tentative D call: TRBD1 (6 bases). Germline values: CDR1 DFQATT, CDR2 SNEGSKA (reference sequence). V was pared by 4 bases and J by 3 bases, with 9 bases between. The CDR3 is 13 residues long.

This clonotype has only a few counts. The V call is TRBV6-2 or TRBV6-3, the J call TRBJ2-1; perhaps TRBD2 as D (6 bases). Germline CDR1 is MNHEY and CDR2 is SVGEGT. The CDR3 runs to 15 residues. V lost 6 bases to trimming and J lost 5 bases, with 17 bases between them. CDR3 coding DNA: TGTGCCAGCAGCCGCCTAGCGACCCGTAACAATGAGCAGTTCTTC. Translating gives CASSRLATRNNEQFF.

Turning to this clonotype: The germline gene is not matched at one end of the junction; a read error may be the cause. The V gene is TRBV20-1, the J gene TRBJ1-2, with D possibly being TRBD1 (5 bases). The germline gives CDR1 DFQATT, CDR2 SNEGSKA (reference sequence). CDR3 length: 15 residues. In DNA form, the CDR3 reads TGCAGTGTTCCCCCAGGGCGGGGTTCTAACTATGGCTACGCCTTC. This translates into CSVPPGRGSNYGYAF.

The CDR3 loop is CAISDEPPGVAEQFF. The CDR3 DNA is TGTGCCATCAGTGATGAACCCCCAGGGGTGGCTGAGCAGTTCTTC. This chain uses TRBV10-3 with TRBJ2-1; D might be TRBD1 (6 bases). V lost 3 bases and J 9 bases, leaving 18 bases between the germline ends. CDR1 and CDR2 from the germline V gene are ENHRY and SYGVKD. This CDR3 has 15 amino acids.

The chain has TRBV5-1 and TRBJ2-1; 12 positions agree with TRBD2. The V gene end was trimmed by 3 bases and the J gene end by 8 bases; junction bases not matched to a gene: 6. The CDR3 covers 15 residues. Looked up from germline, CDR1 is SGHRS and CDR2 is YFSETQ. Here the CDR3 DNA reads TGCGCCAGCAGCTCAACTAGCGGGAGGATTGATGAGCAGTTCTTC. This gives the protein CASSSTSGRIDEQFF.

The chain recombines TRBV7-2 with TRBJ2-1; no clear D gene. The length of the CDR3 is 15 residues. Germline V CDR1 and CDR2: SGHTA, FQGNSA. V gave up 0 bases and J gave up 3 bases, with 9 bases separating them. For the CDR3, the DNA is TGTGCCAGCAGCTTAGCCGCGCTAGTCTACAATGAGCAGTTCTTC. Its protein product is CASSLAALVYNEQFF.